One sample yielded the 15 T cell receptor beta chains listed below, sequenced in a study of tumor-infiltrating lymphocytes in primary liver carcinoma. The researchers produced TCR beta cDNA from 400 to 650 ng total RNA with a constant-region primer. Three-round nested multiplex PCR performed with slightly modified ARM-PCR produced the TCR beta libraries. TRBV1-TRBV30 forward and Cbeta reverse primers drove the first two roughly 10-cycle rounds. TCRdb reprocessed the multiplex PCR reads with MiXCR, giving one entry per CDR3 protein. The sample includes roughly 78,000 distinct CDR3 sequences, 65% to 75% of them seen just once. Unsorted bulk tissue of roughly 18-31 mg yielded co-extracted RNA and DNA. Sequences were obtained from liver tumor tissue from sampling region 4. Sample subset: tumor region T4, right-lateral pole. The receptor source for this set is a woman aged 60-75 years with primary liver carcinoma and hepatitis B virus infection.

Many counts were recorded for this clonotype. V usage is TRBV11-2 and J usage is TRBJ2-1; no clear D. The germline V gene has CDR1 SGHAT and CDR2 FQNNGV. Trimming removed 8 bases from V and 4 bases from J, with 12 bases in between. CDR3 length equals 13 residues. Here the CDR3 reads CASGSELYNEQFF. The CDR3, as DNA: TGTGCCAGCGGCTCAGAATTATACAATGAGCAGTTCTTC.

With respect to this clonotype: A much larger clone sits a single nucleotide away, making a read error possible. The chain carries TRBV5-1 and TRBJ1-1; D is unresolved. Per germline, CDR1 SGHRS and CDR2 YFSETQ. There are 16 residues in the CDR3. CDR3: CASSSDYTVLNIEAFF. The CDR3 DNA follows: TGCGCCAGCAGCTCGGATTACACGGTGCTTAACATTGAAGCTTTCTTT.

Comments on this clonotype: At one end, the junction sequence differs from germline, possibly due to a read error. This chain links TRBV11-2 with TRBJ1-2; D is possibly TRBD1 (6 bases). The germline V gene encodes CDR1 SGHAT and CDR2 FQNNGV. CDR3 length equals 16 residues. This CDR3 is CANSLGTPERFYGYAF. CDR3 coding DNA: TGTGCCAACAGCCTCGGGACACCGGAGAGGTTCTATGGCTACGCCTTC.

As regards this clonotype: A junction boundary mismatches the germline segment, possibly from a read error. The chain couples TRBV20-1 to TRBJ2-1, with 9 bases fitting TRBD2. The length of the CDR3 is 15 residues. Germline V lookup: CDR1 DFQATT, CDR2 SNEGSKA (reference sequence). This CDR3 reads CSARVQNSGSVEQLF. CDR3 DNA sequence: TGCAGTGCTAGAGTACAGAATAGCGGGAGCGTGGAGCAGCTCTTC.

In the case of this clonotype: A read error may produce the germline difference seen at one junction end. The chain has TRBV4-1 and TRBJ2-4, with 16 bases aligning to TRBD2. This CDR3 contains 18 residues. Germline-derived CDR1 and CDR2 are MGHRA and YSYEKL. The CDR3 nucleotides are TGCGCCAGCAGCCTGGGACTAGCGGGAGGGCCGGCCAAAAAGATTCATTACTTC. As protein: CASSLGLAGGPAKKIHYF.

The chain combines TRBV20-1 with TRBJ2-5, with TRBD2 matching over 11 bases. CDR3 length equals 17 residues. The germline V gene encodes CDR1 DFQATT and CDR2 SNEGSKA (reference sequence). The ends lost 2 bases at V and 5 bases at J; junction bases unmatched: 13. This chain's CDR3 is CSARRLAGGGVRETQYF. The DNA of the CDR3 is TGCAGTGCTAGAAGGCTAGCGGGAGGCGGGGTAAGGGAGACCCAGTACTTC.

About this clonotype itself: This CDR3 is missing its conserved last phenylalanine or tryptophan, likely due to a read error. This chain connects TRBV29-1 to TRBJ2-5, with D perhaps being TRBD1 or TRBD2 (5 bases each). Germline CDR1 SQVTM, CDR2 ANQGSEA. The CDR3 contains 15 residues. CDR3 residues: CSVEGIIAFQETQYC. DNA of the CDR3: TGCAGTGTTGAGGGGATCATTGCCTTCCAAGAGACCCAGTACTGC.

Worth noting for this clonotype: At one end the junction does not follow the germline gene, possibly because of a read error. The chain uses TRBV11-2 and TRBJ2-3; D possibly corresponds to TRBD1 (5 bases). Matching the DNA end better, TRBJ1-5 makes the J call doubtful. Per the germline V gene, CDR1 is SGHAT and CDR2 is FQNNGV. The CDR3 contains 14 residues. CDR3 sequence: CTSSPGPPTDTQHF. CDR3 nucleotide sequence: TGTACCAGCAGCCCGGGACCCCCCACAGATACGCAGCATTTT.

This clonotype was counted only a few times. The rearrangement links TRBV7-3 to TRBJ2-6; D gene unclear. Trimming stripped 1 base from V and 0 bases from J, with 4 bases between. This CDR3 is built from 15 residues. CDR1 and CDR2 (germline): SGHTA, FQGTGA. CDR3 protein: CASSLMVSGANVLTF. The CDR3 DNA is TGTGCCAGCAGCTTAATGGTCTCTGGGGCCAACGTCCTGACTTTC.

About this clonotype itself: A junction end diverges from the germline sequence, so it may reflect a read error. The chain recombines TRBV12-3 or TRBV12-4 with TRBJ2-6, with D perhaps matching TRBD2 (6 bases). The CDR3 runs to 13 residues. CDR3 nucleotides: TGTGCCTGCAGTTTAGCGGCGGGCAACTTCCTGACTTTC. Its translation is CACSLAAGNFLTF.

A note on this clonotype: A much larger clone sits a single nucleotide away, making a read error possible. The chain uses TRBV28 and TRBJ2-1; 8 bases map to TRBD2. Germline CDR1 reads MDHEN; CDR2 reads SYDVKM. This CDR3 comprises 14 residues. CDR3 sequence (DNA): TGTGCCAGCGTAGCGGGATTATCCTATAATGAGCAGTCCTTC. Translating it yields CASVAGLSYNEQSF.

Notes on this clonotype: The junction departs from germline at one end; a sequencing error may be responsible. The chain links TRBV6-5 to TRBJ1-1; D uncertain. The CDR3 extends over 16 amino acids. Germline lookup yields CDR1 MNHEY and CDR2 SVGAGI. For the CDR3, the DNA is TGTGCCAGCAGGCCTCGACATGGGAAAGGGAACACTGAAGCATTCTTT. It translates to CASRPRHGKGNTEAFF.

Only one count was recorded for this clonotype. A read error may produce the germline difference seen at one junction end. The chain employs TRBV29-1 and TRBJ2-3; D might be TRBD1 (6 bases). Germline CDR1 is SQVTM and CDR2 is ANQGSEA. This CDR3 comprises 14 residues. The CDR3 loop reads CSVEGGRGVDTQYF. CDR3 nucleotides: TGCAGCGTTGAAGGTGGCAGGGGAGTAGATACGCAATATTTT.

Concerning this clonotype: The junction differs from germline at one of its ends, possibly a read error. The chain links TRBV10-3 to TRBJ2-7; TRBD1 matches at 9 bases. The V gene's germline CDR1 is ENHRY and CDR2 SYGVKD. CDR3 length: 15 amino acids. The CDR3 nucleotides are TGTGTCATTAACCCTGGGGGGACAGGGAACTACGAGCAGCACTTC. Protein product: CVINPGGTGNYEQHF.

On this clonotype itself: Sequence at one end of the junction differs from germline and may be a read error. The chain combines TRBV5-4 with TRBJ1-1; no clear D gene. The germline gives CDR1 SGHNT, CDR2 YYREEE (reference sequence). The CDR3 has 15 residues. CDR3 amino acids: CTSSLYQSRNTEAFF. Here the CDR3 DNA reads TGTACCAGCAGCTTGTATCAGAGTAGGAACACTGAAGCTTTCTTT.